This T cell receptor (beta chain) appears in the sequencing data of a study of blood T cell repertoires in COVID-19. As for the study in general: Italy, Spain and the United States were the sources of the convalescent and acute COVID-19 samples.

Germline CDR1 is ENHRY and CDR2 is SYGVKD. The CDR3 runs 12 residues. V lost 2 bases and J lost 7, with 6 bases in between. In the original processing: Amplifying reference gene primers gave estimates of nucleated cell counts. Assay used: immunoSEQ multiplex PCR; TCRdb lists only in-frame clones, some missing. V, J and clone size are taken as reported in that table, and D and trimming were inferred from the DNA itself. The sample lists approximately 150,000 clones, around 86% occurring once. Material for sequencing was peripheral blood. The receptor comes from a man aged 50 to 60 who had recovered from COVID-19. V is TRBV10-3 and J is TRBJ2-1; D is unresolved. CDR3 DNA: TGTGCCATCAGTGAGACTCCAAATGAGCAGTTCTTC. This translates into CAISETPNEQFF.